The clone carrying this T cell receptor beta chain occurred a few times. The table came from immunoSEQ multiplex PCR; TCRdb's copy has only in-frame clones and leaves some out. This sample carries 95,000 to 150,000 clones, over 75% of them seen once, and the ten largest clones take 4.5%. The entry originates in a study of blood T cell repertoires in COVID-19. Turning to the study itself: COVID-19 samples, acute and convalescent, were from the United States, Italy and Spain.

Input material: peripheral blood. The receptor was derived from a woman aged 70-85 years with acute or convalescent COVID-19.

CDR3 region: CSVGGTTGARGYTF. The CDR3 DNA sequence: TGCAGCGTTGGGGGGACAACAGGGGCGAGGGGCTACACCTTC. The chain has TRBV29-1 and TRBJ1-2; 7 bases are shared with TRBD1. Germline loops: CDR1 SQVTM, CDR2 ANQGSEA. The CDR3 is 14 residues long. J lost 8 bases, V lost 4 bases, and 13 bases had no gene match.